One T cell receptor (beta chain) is described in this entry. The antigen is undetermined. The donors were adults (healthy and HIV-negative) with no recent acute infections or vaccinations. The entry originates in a study of shared clonotypes between healthy human individuals. The CDR3 is 14 amino acids. Trimming pared 4 bases from V and 1 base from J, leaving 10 bases between. Germline CDR1 and CDR2: SQVTM and ANQGSEA. A deep-level run was used for the assay. Only in-frame clones appear in the TCRdb table, and some are missing; sequencing was by immunoSEQ multiplex PCR. Here the sample spans over a million clones, roughly 98% being singletons. Notes on the study in general: Larger richness was generally estimated for naive than memory subsets. Clonotypes which were not shared had lower generation probabilities than clonotypes that all four donors shared.

Input material: naive CD4+ T cells sorted from blood. The subset is: CD45RA+ positively selected. The V call is TRBV29-1, the J call TRBJ2-2, with a possible D match to TRBD1 (5 bases). This sequence originates from a man under 40 in good health. CDR3 residues: CSVARTKNTGELFF. As DNA, the CDR3 is TGCAGCGTTGCGAGGACAAAGAACACCGGGGAGCTGTTTTTT.